The sequence of this T cell receptor beta chain was determined in a study of response to subunit inactivated influenza vaccine. Study-wide findings and caveats: Few additional T cells are recruited per seasonal influenza vaccination, authors suggested.

Germline V CDR1 and CDR2: MGHRA, YSYEKL. The CDR3 totals 17 residues. TCRdb reprocessed the RT-PCR reads via MiXCR and lists one record per CDR3 protein. The top ten clones hold roughly 2.8% of a sample with about 540,000 distinct CDR3 sequences, less than 25% of them seen once. This clonotype showed up just a few times. Its specificity is unknown. Sequence at one end of the junction differs from germline and may be a read error. The same sample was also used in a study of T cells expressing NK-cell markers. That work adds: TCR beta cDNA was made by 5'RACE template switching with UMIs. Repertoires of TCR beta were obtained from T cells sorted as CD3+CD56+NKG2C+, CD3+CD56+NKG2C- and CD3+CD56-NKG2C+. Among the experiments, several used an anti-gamma-delta TCR antibody to restrict sorting to alpha-beta TCR T cells.

V usage is TRBV4-1 and J usage is TRBJ2-5; the match to TRBD1 covers 11 bases. The TCR sequence derives from a man over 45 who received an inactivated influenza vaccine. The specimen comprised CD4+ T cells sorted from PBMCs, sampled about 12 days after vaccination. Written as DNA, the CDR3 is TGCGCTAGCAGCCAAGAATGGACAGGGGGCCGGGGTAAGACCCAGTACTTC. Its translation is CASSQEWTGGRGKTQYF.